This TCR beta chain was observed in a study of PD-1 blockade in classical Hodgkin lymphoma. Study background: Patients had nivolumab dosed at 3 mg/kg, delivered intravenously every 2 weeks. General study findings and limits: Complete responders started with a diversity level that resembled newly diagnosed patients at baseline. In newly diagnosed patients, baseline TCR diversity was reportedly below that of healthy donors. Only CD4+ TCR diversity, not CD8+, had risen significantly by C4D1.

All trial patients relapsed after autologous stem cell transplantation. With regard to this clone: The antigen remains unidentified.

Libraries were prepared by immunoSEQ multiplex PCR; TCRdb keeps only in-frame clonotypes and omits some of them. The sample has about 46,000 clones; 60% to 85% are singletons. Sequencing was performed on peripheral blood mononuclear cells (PBMCs), taken before the second cycle of nivolumab. The sequence derives from a human donor with classical Hodgkin lymphoma.

CDR3 in DNA: TGCAGCGTTTATCAAAAACAGGGGGTAGGGGAAAAACTGTTTTTT. Residues: CSVYQKQGVGEKLFF. The chain links TRBV29-1 to TRBJ1-4, with 8 positions matching TRBD1. V shed 5 bases and J 8 bases; nucleotides not matched to a gene: 13. The CDR3 loop spans 15 amino acids. Germline V lookup: CDR1 SQVTM, CDR2 ANQGSEA.